Following are 31 T cell receptor beta chains from one sample sequenced in a study of molecular identifiers for immune sequencing clone quantification. TCRdb re-derived calls from the PCR reads in MiXCR, one entry per CDR3 protein. The sample contains about 510,000 distinct CDR3 sequences, over 20% of which appear only once. Material for sequencing was naive CD8+ T cells from blood, with Jurkat cell RNA spiked in. Indicated subset: FACS-sorted CD8+CD4-CCR7+CD45RA+ naive T cells. All receptors come from a human donor in good health. Some libraries in this study had Jurkat cell RNA spiked in.

The V gene is TRBV11-2, the J gene TRBJ2-7; TRBD1 matches at 7 bases. The CDR3 has 15 amino acids. CDR1 and CDR2 (germline): SGHAT, FQNNGV. After removal of 4 bases from V and 2 bases from J, the junction contained 8 bases not matched to a gene. The DNA for the CDR3 is TGTGCCAGCAGCTCCAGACAGGGCGGCGCCTACGAGCAGTACTTC. Translation gives CASSSRQGGAYEQYF. Complete variable domain (other parts from reference TRBV11-2 and TRBJ2-7): EAGVAQSPRYKIIEKRQSVAFWCNPISGHATLYWYQQILGQGPKLLIQFQNNGVVDDSQLPKDRFSAERLKGVDSTLKIQPAKLEDSAVYLCASSSRQGGAYEQYFGPGTRLTVT.

A few counts support this clonotype. The gene calls are TRBV13 and TRBJ2-2, with TRBD2 matching over 11 bases. CDR1 PRHDT and CDR2 FYEKMQ come from the germline V gene (reference sequence). There are 16 residues in the CDR3. The V and J ends lost 5 bases and 6 bases, in that order; junction bases with no gene match: 8. The CDR3 is CASSLLLAGDPGELFF. CDR3 nucleotides: TGTGCCAGCAGCCTCCTACTAGCGGGAGACCCCGGGGAGCTGTTTTTT.

The chain combines TRBV7-9 with TRBJ1-1; 8 bases fit TRBD1. V dropped 8 bases and J dropped 3; count of bases not matched to a gene: 2. The germline gives CDR1 SEHNR, CDR2 FQNEAQ (reference sequence). The CDR3 spans 12 residues. DNA for the CDR3: TGTGCCAGCTGGACAGGGTACACTGAAGCTTTCTTT. This codes for CASWTGYTEAFF. Full variable domain (outside the CDR3, taken from reference TRBV7-9 and TRBJ1-1): DTGVSQNPRHKITKRGQNVTFRCDPISEHNRLYWYRQTLGQGPEFLTYFQNEAQLEKSRLLSDRFSAERPKGSFSTLEIQRTEQGDSAMYLCASWTGYTEAFFGQGTRLTVV.

This clonotype was observed at least ten times. The chain carries TRBV25-1 and TRBJ2-7, with 10 bases aligning to TRBD1. Germline CDR1 and CDR2: MGHDK and SYGVNS. J lost 6 bases, V lost 3 bases, and 8 bases had no gene match. This CDR3 spans 15 amino acids. The chain's CDR3 is CASSDPPGQGTEQYF. DNA for the CDR3: TGTGCCAGCAGTGACCCACCGGGACAGGGGACCGAGCAGTACTTC.

Many counts were recorded for this clonotype. J is TRBJ2-7 and V is TRBV20-1, with 9 bases aligning to TRBD2. This CDR3 has 14 residues. V was pared by 6 bases and J by 5 bases, with 11 bases of the junction left unmatched. In germline, CDR1 is DFQATT, CDR2 SNEGSKA (reference sequence). CDR3 nucleotide sequence: TGCAGTGCGATGAATAGCGGGGGATTCGACGAGCAGTACTTC. Protein sequence: CSAMNSGGFDEQYF.

This clonotype was counted at least ten times. The genes are TRBV4-3 and TRBJ2-7, with D perhaps TRBD1 (6 bases). Germline CDR1 LGHNA, CDR2 YSLEER. V was shortened by 1 base and J by 2 bases, with 12 bases between the two germline ends. The CDR3 loop spans 15 amino acids. CDR3 DNA sequence: TGCGCCAGCAGCCAAGGTAGGGGGAACGCCTACGAGCAGTACTTC. The encoded protein is CASSQGRGNAYEQYF.

Ten or more counts support this clonotype. The rearrangement joins TRBV6-5 to TRBJ1-3; no clear D. Germline assignment: CDR1 MNHEY and CDR2 SVGAGI. There are 14 residues in the CDR3. Trimming removed 5 bases from V and 0 bases from J, with 8 bases in between. The chain's CDR3 is CASSADSSGNTIYF. The CDR3 DNA sequence: TGTGCCAGCAGTGCCGATAGCTCTGGAAACACCATATATTTT.

This chain uses TRBV4-1 with TRBJ2-6; a weak D match, TRBD1 (6 bases). Trimming stripped 0 bases from V and 2 bases from J, with 14 bases between. Germline CDR1 reads MGHRA; CDR2 reads YSYEKL. The CDR3 extends over 18 amino acids. CDR3 sequence (DNA): TGCGCCAGCAGCCAAGATAGGAACACAGGGACTGGGGCCAACGTCCTGACTTTC. It encodes CASSQDRNTGTGANVLTF.

Ten or more counts support this clonotype. The V call is TRBV12-3 or TRBV12-4, the J call TRBJ1-1; D might be TRBD1 (5 bases). The CDR3 is 14 residues long. V lost 2 bases to trimming and J lost 3 bases, with 10 bases between them. The CDR3 region has the DNA TGTGCCAGCAGTTTATTGGGGGAGGACACTGAAGCTTTCTTT. It translates to CASSLLGEDTEAFF.

CDR3: CAWSVMAGRGYEQYF. The CDR3 coding sequence is TGTGCCTGGAGTGTAATGGCGGGGCGCGGCTACGAGCAGTACTTC. The V gene is TRBV30, the J gene TRBJ2-7; D is possibly TRBD2 (6 bases). V lost 0 bases to trimming and J lost 3 bases, with 15 bases between them. This CDR3 spans 15 amino acids. CDR1 GTSNPN and CDR2 SVGIG come from the germline V gene (reference sequence).

This clonotype was counted at least ten times. V usage is TRBV29-1 and J usage is TRBJ2-1, with 13 bases identical to TRBD2. This CDR3 region has 14 residues. Germline V CDR1 and CDR2: SQVTM, ANQGSEA. V lost 7 bases to trimming and J lost 7 bases; unmatched junction nucleotides: 7. DNA of the CDR3: TGCAGCGCCGAAGGACTAGCGGGAGATAATGAGCAGTTCTTC. Its translation is CSAEGLAGDNEQFF.

DNA of the CDR3: TGCGCCAGCAGCCAGGGCTGGAGCGGGAGCCTGAACATTCAGTACTTC. Its protein product is CASSQGWSGSLNIQYF. This sequence joins TRBV4-1 and TRBJ2-4, with 8 bases fitting TRBD2. The CDR3 covers 16 residues. The V and J ends lost 3 bases and 7 bases, in that order; junction bases with no gene match: 11. Germline loops: CDR1 MGHRA, CDR2 YSYEKL.

This clonotype was picked up a small number of times. The chain uses TRBV20-1 and TRBJ1-1; D remains ambiguous. The CDR3 length is 13 residues. The germline V gene has CDR1 DFQATT and CDR2 SNEGSKA (reference sequence). V was pared by 8 bases and J by 0 bases, with 13 bases between. The chain's CDR3 is CSFENGLNTEAFF. CDR3 DNA: TGCAGTTTTGAAAATGGGCTGAACACTGAAGCTTTCTTT.

This clonotype was detected ten times or more. V usage is TRBV30 and J usage is TRBJ2-5; 10 bases align to TRBD2. J gave up 3 bases and V 2 bases, and 3 bases lay outside the gene matches. The CDR3 contains 14 residues. CDR1 and CDR2 from the germline V gene are GTSNPN and SVGIG (reference sequence). CDR3: CAWSWTSGKETQYF. DNA for the CDR3: TGTGCCTGGAGTTGGACTAGCGGAAAAGAGACCCAGTACTTC.

In its sample, this clonotype was seen many times. The genes are TRBV2 and TRBJ1-4; 9 bases are a match to TRBD1. The V and J ends lost 6 bases and 6 bases, in that order; junction bases with no gene match: 2. CDR1 is SNHLY and CDR2 is FYNNEI in the germline V gene. The CDR3 is 13 residues long. The CDR3 region has the DNA TGTGCCAGCAGGGGACAGGGCCATGAAAAACTGTTTTTT. Its translation is CASRGQGHEKLFF.

This clonotype came up many times. The chain couples TRBV6-2 or TRBV6-3 to TRBJ1-1, with D unresolved. The CDR3 sequence is 15 residues long. The germline CDR1 and CDR2 sequences are MNHEY and SVGEGT. V dropped 6 bases and J dropped 0 bases, with 14 bases sitting between them. Here the CDR3 reads CASSPMGILNTEAFF. CDR3 coding DNA: TGTGCCAGCAGCCCCATGGGAATTTTGAACACTGAAGCTTTCTTT.

The V gene is TRBV4-2, the J gene TRBJ2-2, with TRBD2 matching over 8 bases. V lost 0 bases, J lost 6 bases, and 12 bases stayed unmatched. CDR3 length: 18 amino acids. Germline CDR1 reads LGHNA; CDR2 reads YNFKEQ. The CDR3 spells CASSQDLSNGRAPGELFF. CDR3 coding DNA: TGTGCCAGCAGCCAAGATCTTTCCAACGGGAGGGCCCCCGGGGAGCTGTTTTTT.

In the case of this clonotype: An end of the junction differs from the germline gene, which may be a read error. The chain combines TRBV5-3 with TRBJ2-6, with 11 bases that match TRBD1. TRBV5-3 is recorded as an ORF, its role being uncertain. This CDR3 spans 19 amino acids. CDR3 amino acids: CASSSVIGTGGSGANVLTF. For the CDR3, the DNA is TGTGCCAGCAGCTCCGTGATTGGGACAGGGGGCTCTGGGGCCAACGTCCTGACTTTC.

With respect to this clonotype: Being one base from a much bigger clone, this may be a read error. V is TRBV29-1 and J is TRBJ1-3, with TRBD1 as a possible D gene (5 bases). Per germline, CDR1 SQVTM and CDR2 ANQGSEA. CDR3 size: 13 residues. CDR3 nucleotide sequence: TGCAGCGTTGTCGGCAGGGCTCTGGACACCACATATTTT. This codes for CSVVGRALDTTYF.

This clonotype was detected only a few times. This chain links TRBV4-1 with TRBJ2-1; 9 nucleotides match TRBD2. CDR1 and CDR2 from the germline V gene are MGHRA and YSYEKL. Trimming removed 4 bases from V and 6 bases from J; junction bases left unmatched: 7. CDR3 length: 15 residues. CDR3 residues: CASSLEGLAINEQFF. As DNA, the CDR3 is TGCGCCAGCAGCCTGGAGGGACTAGCAATCAATGAGCAGTTCTTC.

On this clonotype: The CDR3 does not close with the conserved phenylalanine or tryptophan, likely indicating a read error. The chain links TRBV30 to TRBJ1-1, with no clear D. CDR3 length equals 11 residues. Per the germline V gene, CDR1 is GTSNPN and CDR2 is SVGIG (reference sequence). V lost 4 bases and J lost 5, with 8 bases in between. The CDR3 sequence is CAWTVRTEAFL. The CDR3 DNA follows: TGTGCCTGGACGGTGCGGACTGAAGCTTTCCTT.

V is TRBV19 and J is TRBJ1-5, with D unresolved. V lost 3 bases to trimming and J lost 8 bases, with 17 bases between them. The CDR3 sequence is 15 residues long. CDR1 LNHDA and CDR2 SQIVND come from the germline V gene (reference sequence). CDR3 in DNA: TGTGCCAGTAGTATTTCTGGCAGACCTTTGGAGCCCCAGCATTTT. Its protein product is CASSISGRPLEPQHF. Variable domain in full (rest from reference TRBV19 and TRBJ1-5): DGGITQSPKYLFRKEGQNVTLSCEQNLNHDAMYWYRQDPGQGLRLIYYSQIVNDFQKGDIAEGYSVSREKKESFPLTVTSAQKNPTAFYLCASSISGRPLEPQHFGDGTRLSIL.

The sample holds many counts of this clonotype. The DNA for the CDR3 is TGTGCCAGCAGCTCGAGTCGGACAGGGCCGGAAGATACGCAGTATTTT. It codes for CASSSSRTGPEDTQYF. The genes are TRBV7-9 and TRBJ2-3; 8 nucleotides line up with TRBD1. Germline values: CDR1 SEHNR, CDR2 FQNEAQ (reference sequence). V dropped 4 bases and J dropped 5; count of bases not matched to a gene: 11. The CDR3 has 16 amino acids.

This clonotype has only a few counts. J is TRBJ2-5 and V is TRBV4-1, with D maybe TRBD1 (6 bases). Trimming shortened V by 1 base and J by 4 bases, and 13 bases separated the two germline ends. This CDR3 is built from 15 residues. CDR1 MGHRA and CDR2 YSYEKL come from the germline V gene. The CDR3 region has the DNA TGCGCCAGCAGCCAAGTTAACAGGGTTGGAGAGACCCAGTACTTC. Translation: CASSQVNRVGETQYF.

The chain carries TRBV6-5 and TRBJ2-7; no clear D gene. Per the germline V gene, CDR1 is MNHEY and CDR2 is SVGAGI. The CDR3 runs to 13 residues. With 5 bases removed from V and 6 bases from J, the gap between germline ends came to 14 bases. CDR3 region: CASSPKLLGEQYF. The CDR3 DNA sequence: TGTGCCAGCAGTCCGAAACTACTCGGCGAGCAGTACTTC.

This clonotype was seen repeatedly, ten times or more. This chain joins TRBV7-6 and TRBJ1-1, with D perhaps TRBD1 (6 bases). This CDR3 spans 14 amino acids. Germline loops: CDR1 SGHVS, CDR2 FNYEAQ. V was cut by 0 bases and J by 5 bases, with 10 bases left in between. The CDR3 DNA sequence: TGTGCCAGCAGCTTAGCGCAGGGGCCAACTGAAGCTTTCTTT. This codes for CASSLAQGPTEAFF.

V and J are TRBV2 and TRBJ2-7; no clear D gene. V was clipped by 6 bases and J by 2 bases, with 5 bases between them. CDR1 and CDR2 (germline): SNHLY, FYNNEI. This CDR3 comprises 11 residues. DNA of the CDR3: TGTGCCAGCAGGTCGACCTACGAGCAGTACTTC. Protein: CASRSTYEQYF.

The table lists this clonotype with many counts. This sequence joins TRBV7-9 and TRBJ1-5; D not resolved. CDR1 and CDR2 from the germline V gene are SEHNR and FQNEAQ (reference sequence). The CDR3 length is 14 residues. The germline V and J ends were trimmed by 1 base and 3 bases, with 7 bases remaining between them. CDR3 sequence (DNA): TGTGCCAGCAGCTTAGGGCGGGTCAATCAGCCCCAGCATTTT. Its translation is CASSLGRVNQPQHF. The full variable domain, with the rest looked up from reference TRBV7-9 and TRBJ1-5, is DTGVSQNPRHKITKRGQNVTFRCDPISEHNRLYWYRQTLGQGPEFLTYFQNEAQLEKSRLLSDRFSAERPKGSFSTLEIQRTEQGDSAMYLCASSLGRVNQPQHFGDGTRLSIL.

This clonotype was counted many times. The V call is TRBV29-1, the J call TRBJ1-4; no clear D. The germline gives CDR1 SQVTM, CDR2 ANQGSEA. The CDR3 runs 12 residues. V was pared by 2 bases and J by 5 bases, with 6 bases between. CDR3 region: CSVEFGNEKLFF. CDR3 bases: TGCAGCGTTGAATTCGGGAATGAAAAACTGTTTTTT.

This clonotype showed up just a few times. CDR3 region: CASSQAYSEIEKLFF. DNA of the CDR3: TGCGCCAGCAGCCAAGCGTACAGCGAGATTGAAAAACTGTTTTTT. This rearrangement joins TRBV4-3 to TRBJ1-4; D uncertain. CDR3 length: 15 residues. CDR1 and CDR2 from the germline V gene are LGHNA and YSLEER. V lost 1 base to trimming and J lost 7 bases, with 13 bases between them.

This clonotype was recorded at least ten times. V and J are TRBV5-1 and TRBJ2-3; 9 bases fit TRBD1. Germline-derived CDR1 and CDR2 are SGHRS and YFSETQ. V trimming: 4 bases; J trimming: 3 bases; junction bases outside the gene matches: 15. This CDR3 is built from 18 residues. This CDR3 is CASSPVPGQGAGTDTQYF. Written as DNA, the CDR3 is TGCGCCAGCAGCCCCGTCCCGGGACAGGGAGCGGGGACAGATACGCAGTATTTT.